This record looks at one T cell receptor (beta chain) sequence and its context. A far larger clone differs by one base, so this is likely a read error. Time point meaning: after trial treatment. The sample's treatment: LDRT plus nivolumab, ipilimumab, low-dose cyclophosphamide and aspirin (RACIN trial). The data were obtained in a study of low-dose radiotherapy and immunotherapy resistance in tumors. The wider study: One day prior to radiation and immunotherapy, intravenous cyclophosphamide at 200 mg/m2 was given, repeated every two weeks.

Priming of first-strand cDNA relied on TRAV- and TRBV-specific primers (covering alpha and beta chains). TCRs underwent approximately 20 PCR cycles of amplification with a constant-region primer and V-primer adapter. TCRdb ran MiXCR on the reads and lists one entry per CDR3 protein. Of about 97,000 distinct CDR3 sequences listed, more than 20% are singletons. This clonotype originated in a male donor with prostate cancer. This sample comprised PBMCs, obtained after low-dose radiotherapy plus immunotherapy.

CDR3 DNA: TGTGCCAGCAGCCCCTCCGGGACACGGGCTGAAGCTTTCTTT. It translates to CASSPSGTRAEAFF. V gene TRBV7-6 combines with J gene TRBJ1-1; D possibly corresponds to TRBD1 (6 bases). V lost 5 bases, J lost 6 bases, and 16 bases lay in between. This CDR3 has 14 residues. Looked up from germline, CDR1 is SGHVS and CDR2 is FNYEAQ.